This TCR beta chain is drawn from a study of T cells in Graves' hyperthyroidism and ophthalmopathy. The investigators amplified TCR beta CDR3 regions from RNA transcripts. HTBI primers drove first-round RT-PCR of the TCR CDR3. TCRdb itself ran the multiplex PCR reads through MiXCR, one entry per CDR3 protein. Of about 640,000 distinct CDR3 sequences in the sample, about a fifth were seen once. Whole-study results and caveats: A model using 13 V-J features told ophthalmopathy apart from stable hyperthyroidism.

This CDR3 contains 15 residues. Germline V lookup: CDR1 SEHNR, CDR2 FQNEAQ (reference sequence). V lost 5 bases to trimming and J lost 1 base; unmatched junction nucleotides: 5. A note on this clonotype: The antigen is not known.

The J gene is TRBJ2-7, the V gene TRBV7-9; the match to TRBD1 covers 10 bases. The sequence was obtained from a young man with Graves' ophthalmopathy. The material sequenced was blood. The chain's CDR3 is CASSGDRGGSYEQYF. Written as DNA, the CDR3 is TGTGCCAGCAGCGGGGACAGGGGAGGTTCCTACGAGCAGTACTTC.